These 18 T cell receptor beta chains were sequenced from one sample in a study of Ad26.COV2.S vaccination and SARS-CoV-2 variants. Profiled with immunoSEQ multiplex PCR; TCRdb holds only in-frame clones, not every one. The sample has about 370,000 clones, around nine tenths seen once; the top ten hold approximately 3.7%. Treatment here: around 19 received Ad26.COV2.S at low or high dose, single or two shots; about 5 received placebo; per-sample allocation not given. All samples were drawn on day 63, counting from the first vaccine or placebo injection. This material consisted of peripheral blood, taken in a trial of Ad26.COV2.S vaccine versus placebo. These receptors all stem from a person aged 18-60 years who received the Ad26.COV2.S COVID-19 vaccine or a placebo.

The gene calls are TRBV7-8 and TRBJ1-1; 8 bases line up with TRBD1. The CDR3 extends over 14 amino acids. Germline V CDR1 and CDR2: SGHVS, FQNEAQ. Losses at the gene ends were 2 bases for V and 4 bases for J; bases not matched to a gene: 3. In DNA, the CDR3 is TGTGCCAGCAGCTTAACTACAGGGGGCACTGAAGCTTTCTTT. It specifies CASSLTTGGTEAFF.

This clone was found a few times. This chain links TRBV10-2 with TRBJ1-1; D unresolved. Germline CDR1 and CDR2: WSHSY and SAAADI. CDR3 length: 14 amino acids. Trimming took off 2 bases at V and 1 base at J, with 8 bases between the two ends. CDR3 sequence reads: CASSEPWANTEAFF. The CDR3 DNA reads TGCGCCAGCAGTGAGCCCTGGGCGAACACTGAAGCTTTCTTT.

This clone appeared once. The chain is built from TRBV5-6 and TRBJ2-5; D not resolved. V lost 0 bases and J 5 bases, leaving 8 bases between the germline ends. CDR1 is SGHDT and CDR2 is YYEEEE in the germline V gene. The CDR3 is 13 amino acids. The CDR3 spells CASSLADSETQYF. The DNA of the CDR3 is TGTGCCAGCAGCTTGGCCGACTCGGAGACCCAGTACTTC.

This clone was detected only once. The V gene is TRBV2, the J gene TRBJ2-1; possibly TRBD1 for D (6 bases). The CDR3 has 13 residues. Per germline, CDR1 SNHLY and CDR2 FYNNEI. V gave up 6 bases and J gave up 5 bases, with 11 bases separating them. In DNA, the CDR3 is TGTGCCAGCAGCCGGGACAAAGACAATGAGCAGTTCTTC. Its translation: CASSRDKDNEQFF. The full variable domain, with the rest looked up from reference TRBV2 and TRBJ2-1, is EPEVTQTPSHQVTQMGQEVILRCVPISNHLYFYWYRQILGQKVEFLVSFYNNEISEKSEIFDDQFSVERPDGSNFTLKIRSTKLEDSAMYFCASSRDKDNEQFFGPGTRLTVL.

This clone was observed a single time. The chain joins TRBV7-8 to TRBJ1-4, with 10 bases fitting TRBD1. V lost 5 bases to trimming and J lost 7 bases; unmatched junction nucleotides: 7. The CDR3 extends over 15 amino acids. Germline loops: CDR1 SGHVS, CDR2 FQNEAQ. CDR3 protein: CASSARQGAVEKLFF. Here the CDR3 DNA reads TGTGCCAGCAGCGCGCGACAGGGGGCGGTTGAAAAACTGTTTTTT.

Written as DNA, the CDR3 is TGCGCCAGCAGCCAAGAGGAGGGACAAGTGCTGGGGGCAACTAATGAAAAACTGTTTTTT. This gives the protein CASSQEEGQVLGATNEKLFF. The rearrangement uses TRBV4-3 and TRBJ1-4; weak D call: TRBD1 (6 bases). Trimming took 0 bases from V and 0 from J, leaving 20 bases between them. Germline CDR1 reads LGHNA; CDR2 reads YSLEER. This CDR3 comprises 20 residues.

V usage is TRBV11-2 and J usage is TRBJ2-1; TRBD1 is a possible D gene (6 bases). CDR3 size: 15 residues. Per germline, CDR1 SGHAT and CDR2 FQNNGV. Trimming took 2 bases from V and 4 from J, leaving 12 bases between them. CDR3 coding DNA: TGTGCCAGCAGCTTACAGGGGTGGGGTTACAATGAGCAGTTCTTC. This sequence encodes CASSLQGWGYNEQFF. The full variable domain, completed using reference TRBV11-2 and TRBJ2-1, is EAGVAQSPRYKIIEKRQSVAFWCNPISGHATLYWYQQILGQGPKLLIQFQNNGVVDDSQLPKDRFSAERLKGVDSTLKIQPAKLEDSAVYLCASSLQGWGYNEQFFGPGTRLTVL.

The chain combines TRBV5-4 with TRBJ2-7; 8 bases fit TRBD2. Trimming at V came to 1 base and at J to 2 bases, leaving 5 bases not matched to a gene. CDR3 length: 15 amino acids. CDR1 SGHNT and CDR2 YYREEE come from the germline V gene (reference sequence). The CDR3 DNA reads TGTGCCAGCAGCTTGACTAGCGGCTACACCTACGAGCAGTACTTC. Amino acids: CASSLTSGYTYEQYF.

The CDR3 spells CASSEGGARTEAFF. The CDR3 region has the DNA TGTGCCAGCAGTGAAGGGGGGGCAAGGACTGAAGCTTTCTTT. The V gene is TRBV6-4, the J gene TRBJ1-1; weak D call: TRBD1 (6 bases). The V gene's germline CDR1 is MRHNA and CDR2 SNTAGT. The ends were cut back, 3 bases at V and 5 bases at J, with 13 bases in the middle. The CDR3 runs 14 residues.

The chain combines TRBV11-2 with TRBJ2-5, with D unresolved. Trimming stripped 5 bases from V and 2 bases from J, with 9 bases between. The germline CDR1 and CDR2 sequences are SGHAT and FQNNGV. CDR3 length: 13 residues. CDR3 amino acids: CASSPGQQETQYF. Written as DNA, the CDR3 is TGTGCCAGCAGCCCTGGCCAGCAAGAGACCCAGTACTTC. Supplemented by reference TRBV11-2 and TRBJ2-5, the full variable domain reads EAGVAQSPRYKIIEKRQSVAFWCNPISGHATLYWYQQILGQGPKLLIQFQNNGVVDDSQLPKDRFSAERLKGVDSTLKIQPAKLEDSAVYLCASSPGQQETQYFGPGTRLLVL.

The genes are TRBV7-2 and TRBJ1-1; D is uncertain. The CDR3 is 14 residues long. From germline, CDR1 is SGHTA and CDR2 FQGNSA. V lost 6 bases and J 0 bases, leaving 11 bases between the germline ends. CDR3 region: CASRTNYLNTEAFF. The CDR3 DNA sequence: TGTGCCAGCAGAACTAATTATTTGAACACTGAAGCTTTCTTT.

The CDR3 is CASSRRDTYNSPLHF. CDR3 coding DNA: TGTGCCAGCAGCCGCCGGGACACTTATAATTCACCCCTCCACTTT. The genes are TRBV7-2 and TRBJ1-6; a weak D match, TRBD1 (6 bases). CDR1 and CDR2 from the germline V gene are SGHTA and FQGNSA. This CDR3 has 15 residues. V gave up 5 bases and J gave up 4 bases, with 12 bases separating them.

The genes are TRBV5-4 and TRBJ2-5; the D gene is possibly TRBD2 (6 bases). CDR1 is SGHNT, CDR2 YYREEE, per germline (reference sequence). This CDR3 spans 13 amino acids. The V end was cut by 5 bases, the J end by 5 bases, with 13 bases between. This chain's CDR3 is CASRSRELETQYF. The CDR3 DNA reads as TGTGCCAGCAGGTCCCGGGAGTTGGAGACCCAGTACTTC.

This chain connects TRBV7-9 to TRBJ1-1; D remains unclear. Trimming removed 2 bases from V and 4 bases from J, with 8 bases in between. Germline CDR1 SEHNR, CDR2 FQNEAQ (reference sequence). This CDR3 spans 13 amino acids. The CDR3 nucleotides are TGTGCCAGCAGCTTATACTTGGGCACTGAAGCTTTCTTT. Translating gives CASSLYLGTEAFF.

This chain links TRBV21-1 with TRBJ2-7; the table gives TRBD1 as D, unverified against the DNA. TRBV21-1 is classified as a pseudogene. The CDR3 contains 18 residues. The CDR3 region is CASSKKLGQGIGSYEQYF. CDR3 bases: TGTGCCAGCAGCAAGAAACTAGGACAGGGGATCGGGTCCTACGAGCAGTACTTC.

V gene TRBV2 combines with J gene TRBJ2-1, with 8 positions matching TRBD2. The CDR3 contains 14 residues. From germline, CDR1 is SNHLY and CDR2 FYNNEI. J was trimmed by 3 bases and V by 4 bases; bases with no gene match: 2. The CDR3 DNA reads TGTGCCAGCAGTGTTAGCGGGGACTACAATGAGCAGTTCTTC. Residues: CASSVSGDYNEQFF.

Only a few counts were recorded for this clone. This chain uses TRBV7-8 with TRBJ1-6; 9 bases map to TRBD1. Germline CDR1 and CDR2: SGHVS and FQNEAQ. The CDR3 covers 21 residues. Trimming at V came to 5 bases and at J to 0 bases, leaving 17 bases not matched to a gene. The CDR3 DNA reads as TGTGCCAGCAGCCGTTCCGGGGGGACAGGGAAAGGGAGCTCCTATAATTCACCCCTCCACTTT. Translated: CASSRSGGTGKGSSYNSPLHF.

The chain recombines TRBV27 with TRBJ1-5; D perhaps matches TRBD1 (5 bases). The CDR3 consists of 10 residues. The V end lost 8 bases, the J end lost 15 bases, and 14 bases lay between the germline ends. The germline V gene encodes CDR1 MNHEY and CDR2 SMNVEV (reference sequence). CDR3 amino acids: CASGAAPLHF. DNA for the CDR3: TGTGCCAGCGGGGCGGCCCCCTTGCATTTT.